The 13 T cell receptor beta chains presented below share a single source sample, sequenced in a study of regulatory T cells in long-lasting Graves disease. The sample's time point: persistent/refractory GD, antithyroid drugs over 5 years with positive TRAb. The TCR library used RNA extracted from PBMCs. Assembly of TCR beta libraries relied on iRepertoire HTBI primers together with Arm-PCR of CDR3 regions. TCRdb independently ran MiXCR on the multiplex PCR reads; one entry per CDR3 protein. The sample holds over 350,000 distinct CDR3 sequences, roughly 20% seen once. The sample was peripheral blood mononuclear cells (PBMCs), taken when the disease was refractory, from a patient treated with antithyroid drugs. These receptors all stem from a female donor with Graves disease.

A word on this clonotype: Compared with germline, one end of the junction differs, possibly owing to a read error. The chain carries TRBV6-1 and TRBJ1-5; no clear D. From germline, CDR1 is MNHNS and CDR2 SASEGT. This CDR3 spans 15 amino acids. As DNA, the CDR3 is TGTGCCAGCAGCTTAACGCCCTTTCGCAATCTGCCCCAGCATTTT. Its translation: CASSLTPFRNLPQHF.

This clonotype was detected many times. Written as DNA, the CDR3 is TGTGCCAGCAGTTACGGACCCTACCAAGAGACCCAGTACTTC. It specifies CASSYGPYQETQYF. The chain has TRBV6-2 or TRBV6-3 and TRBJ2-5, with no clear D. Trimming removed 2 bases from V and 0 bases from J, with 7 bases in between. The CDR3 spans 14 residues. The V gene's germline CDR1 is MNHEY and CDR2 SVGEGT.

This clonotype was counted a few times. The CDR3 DNA is TGTGCCAGCAGCTTAGCTCAGGGAGTTCAAGAGACCCAGTACTTC. Its protein product is CASSLAQGVQETQYF. J is TRBJ2-5 and V is TRBV7-9; either TRBD1 or TRBD2 may fit D (5 bases each). This CDR3 region has 15 residues. V was shortened by 0 bases and J by 2 bases, with 10 bases between the two germline ends. Germline lookup yields CDR1 SEHNR and CDR2 FQNEAQ (reference sequence).

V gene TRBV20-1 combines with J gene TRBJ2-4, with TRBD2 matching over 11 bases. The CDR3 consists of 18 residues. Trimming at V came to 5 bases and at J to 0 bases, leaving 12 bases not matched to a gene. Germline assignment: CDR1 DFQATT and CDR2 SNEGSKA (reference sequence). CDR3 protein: CSAGASGRTNLAKNIQYF. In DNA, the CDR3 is TGCAGTGCTGGAGCTAGCGGGAGGACCAATTTAGCCAAAAACATTCAGTACTTC.

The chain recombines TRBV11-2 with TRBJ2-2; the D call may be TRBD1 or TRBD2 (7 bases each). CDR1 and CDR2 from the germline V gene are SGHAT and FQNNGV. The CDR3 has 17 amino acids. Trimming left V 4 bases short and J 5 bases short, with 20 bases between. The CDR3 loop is CASSSRGWEGRTGELFF. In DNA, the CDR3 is TGTGCCAGCAGCTCCAGGGGGTGGGAGGGCCGAACCGGGGAGCTGTTTTTT.

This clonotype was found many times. In DNA, the CDR3 is TGTGCCAGCAGCTCCTTGGAGCAGGCTGAAGCTTTCTTT. Translating gives CASSSLEQAEAFF. This chain joins TRBV12-3 or TRBV12-4 and TRBJ1-1; no clear D. V shed 6 bases and J shed 6 bases, with 14 bases lying between them. The CDR3 covers 13 residues.

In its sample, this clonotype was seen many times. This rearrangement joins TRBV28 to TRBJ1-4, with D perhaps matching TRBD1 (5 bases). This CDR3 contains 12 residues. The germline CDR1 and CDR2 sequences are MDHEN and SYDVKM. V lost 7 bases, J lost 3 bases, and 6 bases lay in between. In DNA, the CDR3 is TGTGCCAGCACAGGGCCTAATGAAAAACTGTTTTTT. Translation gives CASTGPNEKLFF.

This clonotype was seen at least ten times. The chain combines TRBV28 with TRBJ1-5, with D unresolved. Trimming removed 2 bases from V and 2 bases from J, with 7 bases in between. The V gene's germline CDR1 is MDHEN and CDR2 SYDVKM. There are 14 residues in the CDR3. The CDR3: CASSLEAGNQPQHF. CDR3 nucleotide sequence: TGTGCCAGCAGTTTAGAGGCAGGCAATCAGCCCCAGCATTTT.

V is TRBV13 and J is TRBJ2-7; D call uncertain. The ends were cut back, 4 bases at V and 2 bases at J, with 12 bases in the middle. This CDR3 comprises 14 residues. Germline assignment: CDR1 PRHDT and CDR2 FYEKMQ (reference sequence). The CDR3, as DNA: TGTGCCAGCAGCTCTTTCTCGGGTACCTACGAGCAGTACTTC. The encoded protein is CASSSFSGTYEQYF.

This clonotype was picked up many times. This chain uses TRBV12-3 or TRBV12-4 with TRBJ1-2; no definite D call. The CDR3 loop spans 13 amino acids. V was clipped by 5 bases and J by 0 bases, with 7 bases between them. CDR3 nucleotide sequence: TGTGCCAGCAGTCAGTCAGCTAACTATGGCTACACCTTC. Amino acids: CASSQSANYGYTF.

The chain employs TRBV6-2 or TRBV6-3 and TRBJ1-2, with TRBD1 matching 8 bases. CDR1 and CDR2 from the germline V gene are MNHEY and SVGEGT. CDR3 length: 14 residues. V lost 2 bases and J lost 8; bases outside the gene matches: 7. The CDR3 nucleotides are TGTGCCAGCAGTTACACACCGGGACAGGACGGCTACACCTTC. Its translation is CASSYTPGQDGYTF.

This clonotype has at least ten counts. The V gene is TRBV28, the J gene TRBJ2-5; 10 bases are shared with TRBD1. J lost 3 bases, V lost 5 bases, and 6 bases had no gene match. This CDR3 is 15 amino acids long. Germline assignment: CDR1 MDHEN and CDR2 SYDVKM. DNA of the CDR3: TGTGCCAGCAGTGGGGGAGGGACAGGGGAAGAGACCCAGTACTTC. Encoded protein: CASSGGGTGEETQYF.

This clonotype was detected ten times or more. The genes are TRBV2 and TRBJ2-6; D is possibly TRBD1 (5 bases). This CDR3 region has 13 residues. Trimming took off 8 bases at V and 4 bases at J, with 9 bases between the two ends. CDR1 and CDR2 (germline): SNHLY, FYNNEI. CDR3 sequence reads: CASARTGANVLTF. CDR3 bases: TGTGCCAGCGCGCGGACAGGGGCCAACGTCCTGACTTTC.